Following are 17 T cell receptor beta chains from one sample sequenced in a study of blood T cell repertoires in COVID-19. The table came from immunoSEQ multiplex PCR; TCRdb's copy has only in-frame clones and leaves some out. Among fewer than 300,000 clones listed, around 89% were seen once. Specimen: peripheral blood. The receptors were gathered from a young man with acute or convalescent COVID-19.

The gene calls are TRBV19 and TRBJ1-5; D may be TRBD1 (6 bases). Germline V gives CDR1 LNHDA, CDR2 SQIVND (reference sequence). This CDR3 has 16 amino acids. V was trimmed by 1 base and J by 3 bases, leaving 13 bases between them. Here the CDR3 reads CASSIGTRGDNQPQHF. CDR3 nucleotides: TGTGCCAGTAGTATAGGTACCAGGGGAGACAATCAGCCCCAGCATTTT.

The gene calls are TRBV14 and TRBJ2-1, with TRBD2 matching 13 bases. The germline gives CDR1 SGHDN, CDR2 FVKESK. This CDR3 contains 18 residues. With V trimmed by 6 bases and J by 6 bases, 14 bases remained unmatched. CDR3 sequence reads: CASSSRTSGGRFFNEQFF. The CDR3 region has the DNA TGTGCCAGCAGTTCGAGGACTAGCGGGGGCCGGTTTTTCAATGAGCAGTTCTTC.

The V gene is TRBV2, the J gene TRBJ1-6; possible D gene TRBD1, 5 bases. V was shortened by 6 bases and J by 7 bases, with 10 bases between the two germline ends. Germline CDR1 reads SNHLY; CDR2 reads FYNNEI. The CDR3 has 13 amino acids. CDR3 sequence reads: CASRSNRNSPLHF. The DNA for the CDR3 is TGTGCCAGCAGATCAAACAGGAATTCACCCCTCCACTTT.

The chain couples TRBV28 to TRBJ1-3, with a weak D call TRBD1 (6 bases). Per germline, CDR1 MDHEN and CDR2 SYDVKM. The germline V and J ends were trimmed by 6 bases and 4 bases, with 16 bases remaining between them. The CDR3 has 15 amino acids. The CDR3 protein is CASSQGFVSGNTIYF. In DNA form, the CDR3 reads TGTGCCAGCAGCCAGGGGTTTGTATCCGGAAACACCATATATTTT.

This chain's CDR3 is CASSLGGLAAYNEQFF. CDR3 nucleotides: TGTGCCAGCAGCTTAGGGGGACTAGCGGCCTACAATGAGCAGTTCTTC. J is TRBJ2-1 and V is TRBV7-6; 11 bases line up with TRBD2. The CDR3 is 16 residues long. From germline, CDR1 is SGHVS and CDR2 FNYEAQ. J lost 2 bases, V lost 1 base, and 1 base had no gene match. Supplemented by reference TRBV7-6 and TRBJ2-1, the full variable domain reads GAGVSQSPRYKVTKRGQDVALRCDPISGHVSLYWYRQALGQGPEFLTYFNYEAQQDKSGLPNDRFSAERPEGSISTLTIQRTEQRDSAMYRCASSLGGLAAYNEQFFGPGTRLTVL.

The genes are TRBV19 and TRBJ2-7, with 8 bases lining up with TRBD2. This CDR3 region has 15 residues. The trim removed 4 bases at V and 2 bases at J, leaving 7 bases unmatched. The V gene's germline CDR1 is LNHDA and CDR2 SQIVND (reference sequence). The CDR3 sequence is CASSTSSGTPYEQYF. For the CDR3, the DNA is TGTGCCAGTAGTACCAGTAGCGGGACCCCCTACGAGCAGTACTTC.

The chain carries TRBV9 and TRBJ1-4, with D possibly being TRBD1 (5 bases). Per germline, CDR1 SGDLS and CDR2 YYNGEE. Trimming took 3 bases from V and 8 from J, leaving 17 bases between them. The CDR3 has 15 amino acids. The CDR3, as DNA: TGTGCCAGCAGCGGGACACCCACTCAGGAGGAAAAACTGTTTTTT. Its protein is CASSGTPTQEEKLFF.

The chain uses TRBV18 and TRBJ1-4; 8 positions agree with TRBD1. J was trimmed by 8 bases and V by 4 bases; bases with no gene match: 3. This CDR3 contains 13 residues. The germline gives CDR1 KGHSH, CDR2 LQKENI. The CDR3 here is CASSRGQEEKLFF. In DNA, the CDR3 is TGTGCCAGCTCACGGGGACAGGAGGAAAAACTGTTTTTT.

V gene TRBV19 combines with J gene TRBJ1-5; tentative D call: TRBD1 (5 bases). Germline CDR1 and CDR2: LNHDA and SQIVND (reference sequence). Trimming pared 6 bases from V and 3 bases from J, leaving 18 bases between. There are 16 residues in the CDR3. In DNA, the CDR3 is TGTGCCAGTAGATTGACAGAGTACCTCCTCAATCAGCCCCAGCATTTT. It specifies CASRLTEYLLNQPQHF.

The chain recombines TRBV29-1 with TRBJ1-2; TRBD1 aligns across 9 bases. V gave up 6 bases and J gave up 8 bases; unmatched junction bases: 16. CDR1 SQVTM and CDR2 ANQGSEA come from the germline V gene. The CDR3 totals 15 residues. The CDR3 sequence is CSVPRSGQGIRGYTF. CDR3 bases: TGCAGCGTCCCAAGGTCGGGACAGGGAATTAGGGGCTACACCTTC.

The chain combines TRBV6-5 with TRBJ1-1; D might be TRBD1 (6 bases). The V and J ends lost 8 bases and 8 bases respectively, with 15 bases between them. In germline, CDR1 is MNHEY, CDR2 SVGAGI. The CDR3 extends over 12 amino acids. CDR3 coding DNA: TGTGCCAGCCGCTTACAACAGGGAGAAGCTTTCTTT. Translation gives CASRLQQGEAFF.

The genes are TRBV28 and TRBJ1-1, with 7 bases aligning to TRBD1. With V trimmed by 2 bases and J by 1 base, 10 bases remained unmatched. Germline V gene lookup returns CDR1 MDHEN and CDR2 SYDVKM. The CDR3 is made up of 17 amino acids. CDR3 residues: CASSLSRQGRGNTEAFF. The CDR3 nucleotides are TGTGCCAGCAGTTTAAGCCGACAGGGCCGGGGGAACACTGAAGCTTTCTTT.

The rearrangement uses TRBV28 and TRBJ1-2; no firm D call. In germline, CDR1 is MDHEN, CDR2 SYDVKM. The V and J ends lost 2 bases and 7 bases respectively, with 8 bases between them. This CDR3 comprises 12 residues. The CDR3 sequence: CASSLRGSGYTF. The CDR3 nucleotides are TGTGCCAGCAGTTTACGAGGTTCTGGCTACACCTTC.

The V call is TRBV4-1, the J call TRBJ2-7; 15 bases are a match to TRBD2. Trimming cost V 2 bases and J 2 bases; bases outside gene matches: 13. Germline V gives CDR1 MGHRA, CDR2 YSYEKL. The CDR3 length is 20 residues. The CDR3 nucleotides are TGCGCCAGCAGCCAACGATTATCGGGGACTAGCGGGAGGTTCGCCTACGAGCAGTACTTC. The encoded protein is CASSQRLSGTSGRFAYEQYF.

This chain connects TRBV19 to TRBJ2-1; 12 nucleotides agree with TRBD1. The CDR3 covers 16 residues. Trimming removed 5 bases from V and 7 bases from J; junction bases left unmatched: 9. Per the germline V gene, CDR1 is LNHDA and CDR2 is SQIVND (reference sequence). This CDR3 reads CASSPLRDRGQNEQFF. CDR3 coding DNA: TGTGCCAGTAGTCCCCTCCGGGACAGGGGGCAAAATGAGCAGTTCTTC.

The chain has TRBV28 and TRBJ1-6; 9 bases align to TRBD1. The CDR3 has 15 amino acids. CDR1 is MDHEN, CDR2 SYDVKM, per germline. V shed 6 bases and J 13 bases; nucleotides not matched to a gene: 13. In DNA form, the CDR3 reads TGTGCCAGCAGAAAACCGGGACAGGGTGTCGTTCCCCTCCACTTT. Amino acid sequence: CASRKPGQGVVPLHF.

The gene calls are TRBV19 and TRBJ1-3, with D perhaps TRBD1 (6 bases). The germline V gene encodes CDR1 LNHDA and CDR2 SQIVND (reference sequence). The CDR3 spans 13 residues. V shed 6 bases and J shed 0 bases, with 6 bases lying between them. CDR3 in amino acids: CASRQGSGNTIYF. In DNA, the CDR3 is TGTGCCAGTAGACAGGGCTCTGGAAACACCATATATTTT.